These T cell receptor beta chains were read from a single sample in a study of T cell repertoires in ileal Crohn's disease. Method: immunoSEQ multiplex PCR; TCRdb's copy keeps in-frame clones and lacks some. The sample contains 11,000 to 15,000 clones, about 82% of which appear only once. The sequencing sample was made of ileal tissue. The source is an adult with Crohn's disease. CDR3s include the opening cysteine and the closing phenylalanine or tryptophan. Each record gives: D gene, J gene, CDR3 length, V gene, clone size, CDR3 protein, CDR3 DNA. A D gene is named only where the DNA matches it firmly. Where a row states a size, it is once, few, many or the class of an expanded clone; other rows omit it.

D: TRBD2; J: TRBJ2-7; length: 15; V: TRBV5-6; size: -; CDR3: CASSSTGSGGYEQYF; DNA: TGTGCCAGCAGCTCCACGGGGAGCGGGGGGTACGAGCAGTACTTC
D: TRBD2; J: TRBJ2-6; length: 18; V: TRBV19; size: -; CDR3: CASSPGTTSRSGANVLTF; DNA: TGTGCCAGTAGCCCTGGGACTACCTCAAGGTCTGGGGCCAACGTCCTGACTTTC
D: TRBD1; J: TRBJ1-5; length: 14; V: TRBV30; size: -; CDR3: CAWSLGTGTQPQHF; DNA: TGTGCCTGGAGCCTCGGGACAGGGACTCAGCCCCAGCATTTT
D: TRBD1; J: TRBJ2-7; length: 14; V: TRBV10-1; size: -; CDR3: CASSERTGSGEQYF; DNA: TGCGCCAGCAGTGAACGGACAGGGTCGGGGGAGCAGTACTTC
D: -; J: TRBJ1-3; length: 14; V: TRBV10-1; size: -; CDR3: CASSDPGDGNTIYF; DNA: TGCGCCAGCAGTGACCCCGGGGATGGAAACACCATATATTTT
D: -; J: TRBJ1-1; length: 15; V: TRBV7-3; size: -; CDR3: CASSLSSGRESEAFF; DNA: TGTGCCAGCAGCTTGAGTTCAGGGCGCGAGTCTGAAGCTTTCTTT
D: -; J: TRBJ2-7; length: 14; V: TRBV19; size: -; CDR3: CASSIGRLGDEQYF; DNA: TGTGCCAGTAGTATAGGAAGACTAGGCGACGAGCAGTACTTC
D: -; J: TRBJ2-3; length: 14; V: TRBV2; size: -; CDR3: CASSESAFTDTQYF; DNA: TGTGCCAGCAGTGAGAGCGCCTTCACAGATACGCAGTATTTT
D: TRBD2; J: TRBJ2-7; length: 15; V: TRBV6-5; size: -; CDR3: CASTKPGTSYGEQYF; DNA: TGTGCCAGCACCAAGCCGGGGACTAGCTATGGCGAGCAGTACTTC
D: -; J: TRBJ2-7; length: 17; V: TRBV2; size: medium-sized; CDR3: CASSEGWRSRGHYEQYF; DNA: TGTGCCAGCAGTGAAGGTTGGCGCTCTCGGGGTCACTACGAGCAGTACTTC
D: -; J: TRBJ2-2; length: 14; V: TRBV6-1; size: -; CDR3: CASSAGGNTGELFF; DNA: TGTGCCAGCAGTGCCGGGGGTAACACCGGGGAGCTGTTTTTT
D: TRBD1; J: TRBJ1-2; length: 14; V: TRBV11-2; size: -; CDR3: CASRPGTGNYGYTF; DNA: TGTGCCAGCAGGCCCGGGACAGGGAACTATGGCTACACCTTC
D: -; J: TRBJ1-3; length: 13; V: TRBV30; size: -; CDR3: CAWRSGAGNTIYF; DNA: TGTGCCTGGAGATCGGGGGCTGGAAACACCATATATTTT
D: TRBD1; J: TRBJ1-1; length: 15; V: TRBV19; size: -; CDR3: CASSSPGGADTEAFF; DNA: TGTGCCAGTAGTAGTCCAGGGGGCGCAGACACTGAAGCTTTCTTT
D: TRBD1; J: TRBJ2-1; length: 17; V: TRBV27; size: -; CDR3: CASSSSTGTGTHNEQFF; DNA: TGTGCCAGCAGTTCTTCCACCGGGACAGGGACCCACAATGAGCAGTTCTTC
D: TRBD2; J: TRBJ2-7; length: 15; V: TRBV2; size: -; CDR3: CASRARASGGYEQYF; DNA: TGTGCCAGCAGGGCCAGGGCTAGCGGGGGGTACGAGCAGTACTTC
D: TRBD2; J: TRBJ2-1; length: 16; V: TRBV7-3; size: once; CDR3: CASSLTSGGASNEQFF; DNA: TGTGCCAGCAGCTTGACTAGCGGGGGGGCGAGCAATGAGCAGTTCTTC
D: -; J: TRBJ1-2; length: 11; V: TRBV20-1; size: -; CDR3: CSARYRDGYTF; DNA: TGCAGTGCTCGTTACAGGGATGGCTACACCTTC
D: -; J: TRBJ1-4; length: 12; V: TRBV4-1; size: -; CDR3: CASSRTDEKLFF; DNA: TGCGCCAGCAGCCGGACAGATGAAAAACTGTTTTTT
D: TRBD2; J: TRBJ2-7; length: 13; V: TRBV7-2; size: -; CDR3: CASSRTSLYEQYF; DNA: TGTGCCAGCAGCCGGACTAGCTTGTACGAGCAGTACTTC
D: TRBD2; J: TRBJ2-3; length: 14; V: TRBV5-1; size: -; CDR3: CASSFGLASDTQYF; DNA: TGCGCCAGCAGCTTTGGACTAGCATCAGATACGCAGTATTTT
D: TRBD1; J: TRBJ1-1; length: 12; V: TRBV19; size: -; CDR3: CASSMGQREAFF; DNA: TGTGCCAGTAGTATGGGACAGCGTGAAGCTTTCTTT
D: -; J: TRBJ2-7; length: 15; V: TRBV6-1; size: -; CDR3: CASTLGGTASYEQYF; DNA: TGTGCCAGCACTCTAGGGGGGACAGCATCCTACGAGCAGTACTTC
D: -; J: TRBJ1-5; length: 16; V: TRBV4-1; size: -; CDR3: CASSQTTGSSNQPQHF; DNA: TGCGCCAGCAGCCAGACCACAGGGTCTAGCAATCAGCCCCAGCATTTT
D: TRBD2; J: TRBJ2-1; length: 14; V: TRBV7-9; size: -; CDR3: CASSSGGDNNEQFF; DNA: TGTGCCAGCAGCTCCGGGGGGGATAACAATGAGCAGTTCTTC
D: -; J: TRBJ2-3; length: 14; V: TRBV6-5; size: -; CDR3: CASRARQTTDTQYF; DNA: TGTGCCAGCAGGGCAAGACAGACCACAGATACGCAGTATTTT
D: -; J: TRBJ1-3; length: 18; V: TRBV2; size: -; CDR3: CASSYNVAGRASGNTIYF; DNA: TGTGCCAGCAGTTACAATGTGGCAGGGCGAGCCTCTGGAAACACCATATATTTT
D: TRBD1; J: TRBJ1-1; length: 15; V: TRBV30; size: -; CDR3: CAWTRQGRVDTEAFF; DNA: TGTGCCTGGACCCGACAGGGACGTGTGGACACTGAAGCTTTCTTT
D: TRBD2; J: TRBJ2-3; length: 15; V: TRBV6-1; size: -; CDR3: CASSVTSGGTNTQYF; DNA: TGTGCCAGCAGTGTAACTAGCGGGGGTACGAATACGCAGTATTTT
D: -; J: TRBJ1-5; length: 15; V: TRBV19; size: -; CDR3: CASSIWQGSGKPQHF; DNA: TGTGCCAGTAGTATATGGCAGGGCAGTGGAAAGCCCCAGCATTTT
D: -; J: TRBJ2-5; length: 15; V: TRBV9; size: -; CDR3: CASSVDGGNRETQYF; DNA: TGTGCCAGCAGCGTAGACGGGGGAAATCGGGAGACCCAGTACTTC
D: -; J: TRBJ2-5; length: 11; V: TRBV4-1; size: few; CDR3: CASSQEGAQYF; DNA: TGCGCCAGCAGCCAAGAAGGGGCCCAGTACTTC
D: -; J: TRBJ2-1; length: 13; V: TRBV7-3; size: -; CDR3: CASAERRAGEQFF; DNA: TGTGCCAGCGCGGAACGCAGGGCCGGTGAGCAGTTCTTC
D: -; J: TRBJ1-5; length: 17; V: TRBV18; size: -; CDR3: CASSPRSVRSDNQPQHF; DNA: TGTGCCAGCTCACCCCGATCGGTCAGGTCGGACAATCAGCCCCAGCATTTT
D: -; J: TRBJ1-2; length: 13; V: TRBV5-6; size: -; CDR3: CASSLKGILGYTF; DNA: TGTGCCAGCAGCTTGAAGGGGATTTTGGGCTACACCTTC
D: -; J: TRBJ2-3; length: 17; V: TRBV18; size: once; CDR3: CASSPGSSYTFTDTQYF; DNA: TGTGCCAGCTCACCAGGGAGTAGCTACACCTTCACAGATACGCAGTATTTT
D: TRBD2; J: TRBJ2-7; length: 16; V: TRBV5-4; size: -; CDR3: CASSLAASGRSGEQYF; DNA: TGTGCCAGCAGCTTGGCGGCTAGCGGGAGGTCTGGCGAGCAGTACTTC
D: -; J: TRBJ2-7; length: 14; V: TRBV7-9; size: -; CDR3: CASSPGHPPYEQYF; DNA: TGTGCCAGCAGCCCAGGGCACCCTCCCTACGAGCAGTACTTC
D: -; J: TRBJ2-2; length: 14; V: TRBV7-7; size: -; CDR3: CASSLSGVAGELFF; DNA: TGTGCTAGCAGCTTAAGCGGCGTAGCCGGGGAGCTGTTTTTT
D: TRBD1; J: TRBJ2-7; length: 13; V: TRBV10-3; size: -; CDR3: CATSGTGDYEQYF; DNA: TGTGCCACCTCTGGGACAGGCGACTACGAGCAGTACTTC
D: TRBD1; J: TRBJ2-5; length: 16; V: TRBV9; size: -; CDR3: CASSVGTGPPQETQYF; DNA: TGTGCCAGCAGCGTCGGGACAGGGCCTCCCCAAGAGACCCAGTACTTC
D: TRBD1; J: TRBJ1-1; length: 15; V: TRBV7-9; size: -; CDR3: CASPRDRVEVTEAFF; DNA: TGTGCCAGCCCCCGCGACAGGGTCGAAGTCACTGAAGCTTTCTTT
D: TRBD2; J: TRBJ2-1; length: 17; V: TRBV5-1; size: few; CDR3: CASRWTSGSPSYNEQFF; DNA: TGCGCCAGCAGGTGGACTAGCGGGAGCCCGAGCTACAATGAGCAGTTCTTC
D: TRBD2; J: TRBJ2-5; length: 15; V: TRBV14; size: -; CDR3: CASSQSGVYQETQYF; DNA: TGTGCCAGCAGCCAAAGCGGGGTGTACCAAGAGACCCAGTACTTC
D: TRBD1; J: TRBJ2-7; length: 14; V: TRBV2; size: once; CDR3: CASSEDRGLYEQYF; DNA: TGTGCCAGCAGTGAAGACAGGGGGCTTTACGAGCAGTACTTC
D: TRBD1; J: TRBJ2-7; length: 16; V: TRBV5-4; size: few; CDR3: CASSLPPGTGYNEQYF; DNA: TGTGCCAGCAGCTTACCACCCGGGACAGGGTACAACGAGCAGTACTTC
D: -; J: TRBJ1-2; length: 15; V: TRBV27; size: -; CDR3: CASSLLGTADYGYTF; DNA: TGTGCCAGCAGTTTATTGGGCACAGCCGACTATGGCTACACCTTC
D: -; J: TRBJ2-1; length: 15; V: TRBV27; size: -; CDR3: CASSQRGASYNEQFF; DNA: TGTGCCAGCAGTCAACGGGGGGCCTCCTACAATGAGCAGTTCTTC
D: TRBD2; J: TRBJ2-7; length: 15; V: TRBV6-5; size: few; CDR3: CASRRTSGGSYEQYF; DNA: TGTGCCAGCAGACGGACTAGCGGGGGCTCCTACGAGCAGTACTTC